Sequencing of this TCR beta chain was carried out in a study of blood T cell repertoires in COVID-19. Data came from immunoSEQ multiplex PCR; TCRdb stores just in-frame clones and leaves some out. Of about 43,000 clones in the sample, roughly 87% were seen once. CDR1 is ENHRY and CDR2 is SYGVKD in the germline V gene. V dropped 3 bases and J dropped 5; count of bases not matched to a gene: 9. The CDR3 contains 15 residues. This TCR was sampled from a man aged 55 to 69 with active COVID-19. The specimen sequenced was peripheral blood. This chain links TRBV10-3 with TRBJ2-5, with 7 bases that match TRBD2. DNA for the CDR3: TGTGCCATCAGTGACATGGGGGGGGGTGAGGAGACCCAGTACTTC. It specifies CAISDMGGGEETQYF.